This T cell receptor (beta chain) emerged from a study of T cell repertoires in cytomegalovirus infection (dated by TCRdb to between 2018 and 2021). Broadly, across the study: Because public TCR beta signatures pointed to carriage of CMV infection together with the matching HLA type, the HLA type of each donor mattered for the analysis.

Summary of the overall study and its limitations: In both this cohort and an independent cohort of more than 350 donors, the cumulative frequency of public TCR beta family members distinguished carriers of CMV infection plus the relevant HLA type. The ex vivo response was dominated by HLA-C-restricted CMV-specific TCR beta clonotypes, which also provided the single most frequent clonotype in two of eight donors.

A word on this clonotype: The antigen it recognizes is unknown. No base-level quality is on record; no much larger clone is a single base apart.

For sequencing, an Illumina HiSeq 1500 was employed. Using fastp at Q25 and MiXCR, TCRdb reprocessed the public reads and kept productive beta chains. Each entry is one CDR3 protein sequence, shown with its most common DNA and genes. This sample lists more than 400,000 distinct CDR3 sequences; about 26% were detected once. The biggest ten clones account for around 13% of the sample. The germline V and J ends show losses of 0 bases and 3 bases respectively, and no gene match explains 11 bases of the junction. The germline V gene (reference sequence) specifies LNHNV as CDR1 and YYDKDF as CDR2. From its cysteine to its phenylalanine, the CDR3 spans 19 amino acids. Here the CDR3 DNA is all that survives: 57 bases in frame from base 1.

The chain is made from TRBV15 and TRBJ2-3; a stretch of 11 junction bases matches TRBD2. The sample comprised PBMCs. The TCR originated in a human donor in good health (CMV status not recorded). Some clones in this sample may be carry-over from other donors' samples. The nucleotides read TGTGCCACCAGCAGAGATATGAGCACTAGCGGGAGAAAGACAGATACGCAGTATTTT. Translated, it gives CATSRDMSTSGRKTDTQYF.